Below, 24 T cell receptor beta chains from the same sample are listed, as sequenced in a study of T cell responses to AZD1222 COVID-19 vaccine. The repertoire was sequenced with immunoSEQ multiplex PCR; TCRdb's copy has only in-frame clones and lacks some. This table holds 90,000 to 130,000 clones, 88% found once. The sample in question was peripheral blood, obtained on day 0 of AZD1222 vaccination. These receptors originate from an adult in good health.

This clone is a singleton in its sample. This rearrangement joins TRBV19 to TRBJ1-5; D is perhaps TRBD1 (6 bases). Germline values: CDR1 LNHDA, CDR2 SQIVND (reference sequence). Trimming took off 5 bases at V and 2 bases at J, with 16 bases between the two ends. The CDR3 covers 16 residues. The CDR3 spells CASSGIRGVGNQPQHF. CDR3 bases: TGTGCCAGTAGTGGGATCAGGGGTGTGGGCAATCAGCCCCAGCATTTT.

The count of this clone is one. The V call is TRBV30, the J call TRBJ1-2; unclear D gene. Germline V gives CDR1 GTSNPN, CDR2 SVGIG (reference sequence). Trimming removed 3 bases at V and 2 bases at J, with 10 bases between. This CDR3 contains 13 residues. The CDR3 DNA follows: TGTGCCTGGAGCCCGGGCTTCAACTATGGCTACACCTTC. Encoded protein: CAWSPGFNYGYTF.

There are a few counts of this clone. The chain links TRBV11-2 to TRBJ2-2, with D possibly TRBD1 on 6 matching bases. This CDR3 spans 14 amino acids. CDR1 is SGHAT, CDR2 FQNNGV, per germline. The ends were cut back, 5 bases at V and 3 bases at J, with 10 bases in the middle. The CDR3 DNA follows: TGTGCCAGCAGCCTTCACAGGGACACCGGGGAGCTGTTTTTT. Residues: CASSLHRDTGELFF.

The chain recombines TRBV12-5 with TRBJ1-5; the D is unclear. V was clipped by 0 bases and J by 4 bases, with 19 bases between them. The CDR3 covers 18 residues. CDR1 and CDR2 (germline): LGHNT, FRNRAP. The CDR3 reads CASGLVLSISMENQPQHF. The CDR3 DNA follows: TGTGCTAGTGGTTTGGTACTCAGTATTTCGATGGAGAATCAGCCCCAGCATTTT. The whole variable domain, filled in from reference TRBV12-5 and TRBJ1-5, reads DARVTQTPRHKVTEMGQEVTMRCQPILGHNTVFWYRQTMMQGLELLAYFRNRAPLDDSGMPKDRFSAEMPDATLATLKIQPSEPRDSAVYFCASGLVLSISMENQPQHFGDGTRLSIL.

The chain uses TRBV24-1 and TRBJ2-5; maybe TRBD1 (6 bases). CDR1 and CDR2 (germline): KGHDR, SFDVKD. Trimming stripped 4 bases from V and 4 bases from J, with 15 bases between. The CDR3 length is 15 residues. The CDR3 loop is CATSEATGLRETQYF. The CDR3 nucleotides read TGTGCCACCAGTGAGGCGACAGGCCTTCGAGAGACCCAGTACTTC.

The chain carries TRBV27 and TRBJ1-5; maybe TRBD1 (6 bases). The CDR3 length is 17 residues. In germline, CDR1 is MNHEY, CDR2 SMNVEV (reference sequence). Deletions cut 2 bases from V and 10 bases from J, with 24 bases between. CDR3 residues: CASSLGLPTGSVDPQHF. The CDR3 nucleotides are TGTGCCAGCAGTTTAGGTCTGCCTACAGGGTCCGTTGATCCCCAGCATTTT.

The V and J genes are TRBV18 and TRBJ2-7; D unresolved. Germline V CDR1 and CDR2: KGHSH, LQKENI. CDR3 length: 13 residues. Trimming cost V 2 bases and J 3 bases, with 8 bases left between them. DNA for the CDR3: TGTGCCAGCTCACCAGGGGTTGGCTACGAGCAGTACTTC. This encodes CASSPGVGYEQYF.

There are a few counts of this clone. V gene TRBV15 combines with J gene TRBJ2-1, with 13 bases lining up with TRBD2. Germline lookup yields CDR1 LNHNV and CDR2 YYDKDF (reference sequence). Trimming at V came to 0 bases and at J to 10 bases, leaving 9 bases not matched to a gene. There are 17 residues in the CDR3. The CDR3 sequence: CATSRERTSGRGSEQFF. The CDR3 DNA follows: TGTGCCACCAGCAGAGAACGAACTAGCGGGAGGGGTTCCGAGCAGTTCTTC.

This chain uses TRBV27 with TRBJ2-3, with unresolved D. CDR3 size: 11 residues. Germline CDR1 reads MNHEY; CDR2 reads SMNVEV (reference sequence). V was pared by 6 bases and J by 2 bases, with 3 bases between. The CDR3 DNA follows: TGTGCCAGCAGGACCACAGATACGCAGTATTTT. Translated, it gives CASRTTDTQYF.

The chain uses TRBV6-5 and TRBJ2-7, with 7 bases fitting TRBD2. The germline V gene has CDR1 MNHEY and CDR2 SVGAGI. The length of the CDR3 is 13 residues. V shed 7 bases, J shed 3 bases, and the junction held 6 bases outside the gene matches. Here the CDR3 DNA reads TGTGCCAGCAATAACTTAGCGGGCTACGAGCAGTACTTC. It codes for CASNNLAGYEQYF.

This clone was observed once. V and J are TRBV11-2 and TRBJ1-1; TRBD1 might be the D (5 bases). V shed 3 bases and J shed 2 bases, with 7 bases lying between them. The CDR3 totals 13 residues. The germline CDR1 and CDR2 sequences are SGHAT and FQNNGV. CDR3 region: CASSFDSNTEAFF. The CDR3 nucleotides read TGTGCCAGCAGCTTTGACAGTAACACTGAAGCTTTCTTT.

The gene calls are TRBV24-1 and TRBJ1-2; D call uncertain. CDR1 and CDR2 (germline): KGHDR, SFDVKD. Trimming left V 2 bases short and J 5 bases short, with 5 bases between. This CDR3 has 12 residues. The CDR3 reads CATSDSGYGYTF. DNA for the CDR3: TGTGCCACCAGTGATTCGGGTTATGGCTACACCTTC.

This sequence joins TRBV30 and TRBJ2-5, with TRBD2 matching over 8 bases. After removal of 5 bases from V and 2 bases from J, the junction contained 7 bases not matched to a gene. This CDR3 spans 14 amino acids. Germline CDR1 reads GTSNPN; CDR2 reads SVGIG (reference sequence). The CDR3 DNA sequence: TGTGCCTGGGGGCGGGAGGCTCAACAAGAGACCCAGTACTTC. Its translation: CAWGREAQQETQYF.

The chain links TRBV29-1 to TRBJ2-1; TRBD2 agrees at 8 bases. The CDR3 totals 15 residues. V was clipped by 7 bases and J by 7 bases; unmatched bases: 15. Germline loops: CDR1 SQVTM, CDR2 ANQGSEA. CDR3 coding DNA: TGCAGCGCCCGAGGTGGACTAGCATACAGGAATGAGCAGTTCTTC. Its protein is CSARGGLAYRNEQFF.

The genes are TRBV19 and TRBJ2-1, with TRBD2 matching 13 bases. This CDR3 comprises 19 residues. Germline values: CDR1 LNHDA, CDR2 SQIVND (reference sequence). The junction had 16 bases not matched to a gene; V was cut back by 5 bases and J by 6 bases. This CDR3 is CASSLGLAGAVKLGNEQFF. CDR3 in DNA: TGTGCCAGTAGTCTAGGACTAGCGGGAGCCGTTAAGCTGGGCAATGAGCAGTTCTTC. Complete variable domain (other parts from reference TRBV19 and TRBJ2-1): DGGITQSPKYLFRKEGQNVTLSCEQNLNHDAMYWYRQDPGQGLRLIYYSQIVNDFQKGDIAEGYSVSREKKESFPLTVTSAQKNPTAFYLCASSLGLAGAVKLGNEQFFGPGTRLTVL.

The count of this clone is one. This chain joins TRBV11-1 and TRBJ1-2; D call uncertain. V was clipped by 5 bases and J by 4 bases, with 11 bases between them. From germline, CDR1 is SGHAT and CDR2 FQDESV (reference sequence). This CDR3 region has 13 residues. This chain's CDR3 is CASSTDWGYGYTF. CDR3 nucleotide sequence: TGTGCCAGCAGCACCGATTGGGGCTATGGCTACACCTTC.

The J gene is TRBJ1-1, the V gene TRBV20-1; D uncertain. From germline, CDR1 is DFQATT and CDR2 SNEGSKA (reference sequence). The CDR3 extends over 11 amino acids. Trimming removed 7 bases at V and 9 bases at J, with 15 bases between. This chain's CDR3 is CSVADRQQAFF. Here the CDR3 DNA reads TGCAGTGTAGCAGATCGGCAGCAAGCTTTCTTT.

The CDR3 region has the DNA TGTGCCAGCAGCGGGTTCGAGCAGTACTTC. This codes for CASSGFEQYF. V gene TRBV2 combines with J gene TRBJ2-7; the D is unclear. The length of the CDR3 is 10 residues. Deletions cut 6 bases from V and 6 bases from J, with 6 bases between. Germline CDR1 is SNHLY and CDR2 is FYNNEI.

This sequence joins TRBV29-1 and TRBJ1-5; D remains unclear. This CDR3 is built from 12 residues. Germline CDR1 SQVTM, CDR2 ANQGSEA. V was cut by 6 bases and J by 5 bases, with 11 bases left in between. The CDR3 protein is CSVGSRDQPQHF. CDR3 nucleotides: TGCAGCGTCGGGAGCCGGGATCAGCCCCAGCATTTT.

The CDR3 DNA follows: TGTGCCAGTAGTGTAGGGGGTAATATGAACACTGAAGCTTTCTTT. Residues: CASSVGGNMNTEAFF. V and J are TRBV19 and TRBJ1-1, with a weak D call TRBD1 (6 bases). Trimming left V 5 bases short and J 0 bases short, with 13 bases between. The CDR3 has 15 residues. Germline CDR1 is LNHDA and CDR2 is SQIVND (reference sequence).

A few counts support this clone. The chain combines TRBV5-6 with TRBJ1-3; 8 bases are shared with TRBD1. Germline V gene lookup returns CDR1 SGHDT and CDR2 YYEEEE. Trimming at V came to 6 bases and at J to 1 base, leaving 12 bases not matched to a gene. This CDR3 region has 17 residues. Here the CDR3 reads CASNSVRGRGSGNTIYF. The CDR3 DNA sequence: TGTGCCAGCAACTCTGTCAGGGGGCGCGGATCTGGAAACACCATATATTTT.

This chain joins TRBV21-1 and TRBJ1-2; TRBD1 is the table's D call and was not checked against the DNA. TRBV21-1 is flagged as a pseudogene. The CDR3 is 13 residues long. The CDR3 reads CASRSGGDYGYTF. The DNA for the CDR3 is TGTGCCAGCAGATCAGGGGGCGACTATGGCTACACCTTC.

The rearrangement joins TRBV4-2 to TRBJ2-7, with 7 bases identical to TRBD2. The V gene end was trimmed by 4 bases and the J gene end by 1 base; junction bases not matched to a gene: 10. Germline CDR1 reads LGHNA; CDR2 reads YNFKEQ. The CDR3 runs to 16 residues. CDR3 nucleotide sequence: TGTGCCAGCAGCCGGAGGTCTAGCGGAACTTCCTACGAGCAGTACTTC. This gives the protein CASSRRSSGTSYEQYF.

The CDR3 DNA follows: TGTGCTAGTGGTTTTGGACGAGGGGGCTACACCTTC. Its protein is CASGFGRGGYTF. The chain carries TRBV12-5 and TRBJ1-2; D unresolved. The CDR3 has 12 amino acids. V lost 3 bases, J lost 8 bases, and 10 bases lay in between. CDR1 LGHNT and CDR2 FRNRAP come from the germline V gene.